This entry lists 15 T cell receptor beta chains sequenced from one sample in a study of persistence of HIV-infected CD4 T cells. The stimulus was an HIV-1 Gag 15-mer peptide pool, about 1 ug/peptide/mL. CD40L/CD69 double-negative CD45RO-high memory CD4+ T cells were collected. No cognate antigen is known for these TCRs. The immunoSEQ assay was version 4, run in survey mode. TCRdb's table, derived via immunoSEQ multiplex PCR, lists solely in-frame clones and lacks some. The table records around 60,000 clones, less than 85% of them present only once. Sample: CD4+ T cells sorted from PBMCs after approximately 20-hour stimulation, taken from a patient who received antiretroviral therapy. The origin of the receptors is an adult man with HIV who was CMV-seropositive.

The rearrangement uses TRBV7-3 and TRBJ2-1; D remains ambiguous. This CDR3 region has 13 residues. Germline-derived CDR1 and CDR2 are SGHTA and FQGTGA. V lost 0 bases to trimming and J lost 6 bases, with 6 bases between them. CDR3 nucleotide sequence: TGTGCCAGCAGCTTAACTGCCGGCAATGAGCAGTTCTTC. Translation: CASSLTAGNEQFF.

The chain couples TRBV7-2 to TRBJ1-2; possible D gene TRBD1, 5 bases. Germline V gene data show CDR1 as SGHTA and CDR2 as FQGNSA. CDR3 length equals 15 residues. The ends were cut back, 5 bases at V and 4 bases at J, with 17 bases in the middle. CDR3 nucleotide sequence: TGTGCCAGCAGCCCCGATTGGGCCCAGGGCTATGGCTACACCTTC. This translates into CASSPDWAQGYGYTF.

This chain links TRBV11-3 with TRBJ1-1; perhaps TRBD1 as D (6 bases). The V and J ends lost 0 bases and 3 bases respectively, with 11 bases between them. CDR1 and CDR2 from the germline V gene are SGHNT and YENEEA. The CDR3 loop spans 15 amino acids. This chain's CDR3 is CASSLDGRGYTEAFF. As DNA, the CDR3 is TGTGCCAGCAGCTTAGACGGCAGGGGATACACTGAAGCTTTCTTT.

V usage is TRBV6-2 or TRBV6-3 and J usage is TRBJ1-2, with 7 bases aligning to TRBD1. The CDR3 contains 14 residues. V lost 5 bases and J lost 4; bases outside the gene matches: 7. Germline CDR1 MNHEY, CDR2 SVGEGT. As DNA, the CDR3 is TGTGCCAGCAGTCGTACCGGGACAGCCTATGGCTACACCTTC. This sequence encodes CASSRTGTAYGYTF.

The rearrangement links TRBV6-5 to TRBJ2-3; the match to TRBD2 covers 8 bases. This CDR3 is built from 15 residues. Germline V gene data show CDR1 as MNHEY and CDR2 as SVGAGI. J gave up 0 bases and V 8 bases, and 7 bases lay outside the gene matches. CDR3 coding DNA: TGTGCCAGCGATTTGACTAGCGTTAGCACAGATACGCAGTATTTT. Translation gives CASDLTSVSTDTQYF.

The chain is built from TRBV6-6 and TRBJ1-1; no definite D call. The CDR3 totals 14 residues. Per the germline V gene, CDR1 is MNHNY and CDR2 is SVGAGI (reference sequence). V lost 2 bases to trimming and J lost 2 bases, with 9 bases between them. The DNA for the CDR3 is TGTGCCAGCAGTTACGAGGGTAGAAACACTGAAGCTTTCTTT. Its translation: CASSYEGRNTEAFF.

The V call is TRBV21-1, the J call TRBJ2-7; the table's D call of TRBD1 was not tested on the DNA. TRBV21-1 is recorded as a pseudogene. The CDR3 loop spans 15 amino acids. CDR3 in DNA: TGTGCCAGCAGCACGATCGACAAAGCCCCCTACGAGCAGTACTTC. Its translation is CASSTIDKAPYEQYF.

The chain carries TRBV3-1 (or the pseudogene TRBV3-2) and TRBJ1-2, with D perhaps TRBD1 (5 bases). Germline V CDR1 and CDR2: LGHDT, YNNKEL (reference sequence). There are 17 residues in the CDR3. V was shortened by 0 bases and J by 2 bases, with 16 bases between the two germline ends. The DNA of the CDR3 is TGTGCCAGCAGCCAAGAAAGGCAGGGAGGGAAGAACTATGGCTACACCTTC. Translation gives CASSQERQGGKNYGYTF.

The CDR3 loop reads CASSPRQEAVGEKLFF. CDR3 DNA: TGTGCCAGCAGCCCCCGACAGGAGGCGGTAGGTGAAAAACTGTTTTTT. The chain uses TRBV5-5 and TRBJ1-4; D is perhaps TRBD1 (6 bases). The CDR3 is made up of 16 amino acids. Per germline, CDR1 SGHKS and CDR2 YYEKEE (reference sequence). Trimming shortened V by 4 bases and J by 7 bases, and 20 bases separated the two germline ends.

The V gene is TRBV28, the J gene TRBJ2-2; TRBD1 agrees at 7 bases. The CDR3 has 16 residues. The ends lost 6 bases at V and 0 bases at J; junction bases unmatched: 7. Per germline, CDR1 MDHEN and CDR2 SYDVKM. The CDR3 DNA reads as TGTGCCAGCAGCGCCGGGACAGATGCGAACACCGGGGAGCTGTTTTTT. Its translation: CASSAGTDANTGELFF.

V usage is TRBV7-2 and J usage is TRBJ2-7; D is undetermined. Germline CDR1 reads SGHTA; CDR2 reads FQGNSA. Trimming cost V 5 bases and J 0 bases, with 11 bases left between them. The CDR3 is 14 amino acids. The chain's CDR3 is CASSPTASSYEQYF. In DNA, the CDR3 is TGTGCCAGCAGCCCTACCGCTAGCTCCTACGAGCAGTACTTC. Variable domain in full (rest from reference TRBV7-2 and TRBJ2-7): GAGVSQSPSNKVTEKGKDVELRCDPISGHTALYWYRQSLGQGLEFLIYFQGNSAPDKSGLPSDRFSAERTGGSVSTLTIQRTQQEDSAVYLCASSPTASSYEQYFGPGTRLTVT.

CDR3 in amino acids: CASSPYRGNTIYF. CDR3 DNA: TGTGCCAGCAGCCCTTACAGGGGGAACACCATATATTTT. The chain uses TRBV3-1 (or the pseudogene TRBV3-2) and TRBJ1-3, with 8 positions matching TRBD1. The V and J ends lost 4 bases and 7 bases, in that order; junction bases with no gene match: 3. CDR1 and CDR2 (germline): LGHDT, YNNKEL (reference sequence). The CDR3 consists of 13 residues.

V is TRBV7-2 and J is TRBJ1-5; weak D call: TRBD1 (5 bases). There are 16 residues in the CDR3. Germline loops: CDR1 SGHTA, CDR2 FQGNSA. The V and J ends lost 5 bases and 2 bases respectively, with 16 bases between them. The CDR3 loop reads CASSQAGTERNQPQHF. The CDR3 DNA follows: TGTGCCAGCAGCCAAGCCGGGACTGAGCGCAATCAGCCCCAGCATTTT.

Concerning this clone: The identical CDR3 is also encoded by other nucleotide sequences in the sample. V is TRBV20-1 and J is TRBJ2-2, with D hard to call. V lost 1 base and J 6 bases, leaving 3 bases between the germline ends. Germline loops: CDR1 DFQATT, CDR2 SNEGSKA (reference sequence). The CDR3 covers 11 residues. The DNA for the CDR3 is TGCAGTGCTAGAGGGGCCGGGGAGCTGTTTTTT. It encodes CSARGAGELFF.

V usage is TRBV5-5 and J usage is TRBJ2-3; D uncertain. Germline V gene data show CDR1 as SGHKS and CDR2 as YYEKEE (reference sequence). This CDR3 spans 13 amino acids. Trimming pared 1 base from V and 6 bases from J, leaving 9 bases between. CDR3 loop: CASSLHDVDTQYF. The CDR3 DNA is TGTGCCAGCAGCTTGCACGACGTGGATACGCAGTATTTT. The full variable domain, its missing parts supplied by reference TRBV5-5 and TRBJ2-3, is DAGVTQSPTHLIKTRGQQVTLRCSPISGHKSVSWYQQVLGQGPQFIFQYYEKEERGRGNFPDRFSARQFPNYSSELNVNALLLGDSALYLCASSLHDVDTQYFGPGTRLTVL.